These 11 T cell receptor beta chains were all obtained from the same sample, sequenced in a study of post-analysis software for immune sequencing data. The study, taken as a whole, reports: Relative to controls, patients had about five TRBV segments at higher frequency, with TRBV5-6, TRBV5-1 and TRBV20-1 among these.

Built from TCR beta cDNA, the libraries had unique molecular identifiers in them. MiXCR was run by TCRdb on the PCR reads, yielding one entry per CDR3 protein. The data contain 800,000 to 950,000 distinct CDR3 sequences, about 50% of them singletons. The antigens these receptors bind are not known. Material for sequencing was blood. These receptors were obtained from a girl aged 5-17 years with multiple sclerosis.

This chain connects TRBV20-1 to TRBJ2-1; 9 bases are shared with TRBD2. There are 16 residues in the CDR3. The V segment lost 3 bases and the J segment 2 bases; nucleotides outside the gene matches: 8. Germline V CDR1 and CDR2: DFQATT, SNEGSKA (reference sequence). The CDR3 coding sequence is TGCAGTGCTAGCTTTCGACTAGCGGATCCCTACAATGAGCAGTTCTTC. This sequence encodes CSASFRLADPYNEQFF.

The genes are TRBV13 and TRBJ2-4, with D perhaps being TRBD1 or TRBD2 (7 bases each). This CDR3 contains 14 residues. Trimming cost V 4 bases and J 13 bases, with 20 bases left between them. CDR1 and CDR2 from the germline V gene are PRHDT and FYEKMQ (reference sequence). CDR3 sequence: CASSSRQGAGEQYF. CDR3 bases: TGTGCCAGCAGCTCTCGACAGGGCGCGGGGGAGCAGTACTTC.

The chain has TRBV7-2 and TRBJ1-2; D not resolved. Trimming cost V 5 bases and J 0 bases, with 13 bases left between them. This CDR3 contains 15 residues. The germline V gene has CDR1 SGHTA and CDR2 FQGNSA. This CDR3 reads CASSPQFRANYGYTF. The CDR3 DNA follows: TGTGCCAGCAGCCCCCAGTTCCGGGCTAACTATGGCTACACCTTC.

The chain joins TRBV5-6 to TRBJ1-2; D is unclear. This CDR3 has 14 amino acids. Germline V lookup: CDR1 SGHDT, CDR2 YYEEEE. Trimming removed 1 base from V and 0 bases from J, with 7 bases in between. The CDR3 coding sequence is TGTGCCAGCAGCTTGAGGCCCTCTAACTATGGCTACACCTTC. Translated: CASSLRPSNYGYTF.

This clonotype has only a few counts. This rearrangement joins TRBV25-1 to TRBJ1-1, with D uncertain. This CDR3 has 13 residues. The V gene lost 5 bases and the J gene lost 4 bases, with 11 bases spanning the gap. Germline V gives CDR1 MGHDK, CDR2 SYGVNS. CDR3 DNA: TGTGCCAGCAGTCGGACCTTACCCACTGAAGCTTTCTTT. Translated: CASSRTLPTEAFF. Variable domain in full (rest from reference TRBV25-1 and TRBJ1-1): EADIYQTPRYLVIGTGKKITLECSQTMGHDKMYWYQQDPGMELHLIHYSYGVNSTEKGDLSSESTVSRIRTEHFPLTLESARPSHTSQYLCASSRTLPTEAFFGQGTRLTVV.

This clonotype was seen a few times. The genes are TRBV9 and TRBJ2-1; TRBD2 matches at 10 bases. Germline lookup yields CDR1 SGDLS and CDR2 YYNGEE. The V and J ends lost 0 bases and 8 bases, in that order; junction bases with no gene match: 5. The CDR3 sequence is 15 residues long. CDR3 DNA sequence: TGTGCCAGCAGCGTAGGTACTAGCGGGAATGATGAGCAGTTCTTC. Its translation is CASSVGTSGNDEQFF.

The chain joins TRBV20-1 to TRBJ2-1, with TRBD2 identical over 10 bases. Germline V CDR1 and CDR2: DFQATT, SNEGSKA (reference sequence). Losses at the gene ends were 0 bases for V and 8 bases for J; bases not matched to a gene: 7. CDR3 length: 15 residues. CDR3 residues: CSARDIASGSYEQFF. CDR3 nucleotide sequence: TGCAGTGCTAGAGATATCGCTAGCGGGAGCTATGAGCAGTTCTTC.

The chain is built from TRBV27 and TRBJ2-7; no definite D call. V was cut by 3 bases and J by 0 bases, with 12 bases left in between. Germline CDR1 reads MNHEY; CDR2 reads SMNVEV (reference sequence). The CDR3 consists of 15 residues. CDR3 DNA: TGTGCCAGCAGTTTTGTCGGCGGTAGCTCCTACGAGCAGTACTTC. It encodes CASSFVGGSSYEQYF.

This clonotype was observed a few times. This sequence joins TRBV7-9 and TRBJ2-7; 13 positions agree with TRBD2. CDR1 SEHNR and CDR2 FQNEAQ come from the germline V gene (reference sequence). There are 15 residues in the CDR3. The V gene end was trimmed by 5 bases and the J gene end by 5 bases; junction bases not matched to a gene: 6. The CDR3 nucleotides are TGTGCCAGCAGCATGGGACTAGCGGGAAAGGACGAGCAGTACTTC. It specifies CASSMGLAGKDEQYF.

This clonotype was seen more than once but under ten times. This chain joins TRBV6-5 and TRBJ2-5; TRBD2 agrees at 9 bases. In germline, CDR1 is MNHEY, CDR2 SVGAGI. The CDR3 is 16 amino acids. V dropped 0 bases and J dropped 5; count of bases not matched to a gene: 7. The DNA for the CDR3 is TGTGCCAGCAGTTACTCTCGCGGGGGGGCCAGGGAGACCCAGTACTTC. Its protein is CASSYSRGGARETQYF.

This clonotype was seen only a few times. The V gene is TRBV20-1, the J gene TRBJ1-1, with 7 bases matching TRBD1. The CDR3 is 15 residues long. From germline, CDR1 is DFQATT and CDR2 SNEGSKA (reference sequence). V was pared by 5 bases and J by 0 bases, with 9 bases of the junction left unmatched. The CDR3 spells CSAPGQAPMNTEAFF. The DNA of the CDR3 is TGCAGTGCTCCTGGACAGGCGCCGATGAACACTGAAGCTTTCTTT.